This TCR beta chain stems from a study of metastatic and nonmetastatic thyroid tumors (dated by TCRdb to about 2020). Context from the whole study: For patients with malignant and with benign thyroid disease, the researchers compared repertoires between peripheral blood samples and tumor or nodule tissue samples. Paper-wide results and their limitations: In both blood and tumor samples, TCR beta diversity was reported to be significantly higher in malignant tumors than in benign nodules.

The protocol used for the library was PCR. These reads were obtained on an Illumina HiSeq 4000. High-throughput sequencing was used to profile the TCR beta-chain CDR3 region of each patient. As for the original processing: CDR3 differences across clinicopathological groups were used to build a classifier for discriminating distant-metastatic papillary thyroid cancer patients. To measure repertoire diversity the researchers used the Shannon index, while the Morisita-Horn index served to gauge how similar the tumor and blood repertoires were. TCRdb reworked the public reads: Q25 trimming with fastp, MiXCR clone assembly, productive beta chains retained. TCRdb, rather than the study authors, made the V and J calls. The sample contains 20,000 to 30,000 clones, under 15% of them found a single time. Of the sample, approximately 3.6% falls within the top ten clones. Per the germline V gene, KGHSH is the CDR1 and LQKENI is the CDR2. The CDR3 starts with the cysteine, ends with the phenylalanine, and has 13 residues. Only the CDR3 DNA is retained, 39 bases long and in frame from the first base. Trimming removed 3 bases from V and 7 bases from J, leaving 10 bases between the germline ends.

This clone was observed at least ten times. Its antigen remains unidentified. One base away there is no much larger clone; base qualities are not given. No treatment had been received by any patient before thyroid surgery. Patient clinical samples collected from about 2011 to 2018 were retrospectively analysed using T-cell receptor beta sequencing. The rearrangement joined TRBV18 to TRBJ1-5; there is no confident call for the D gene. Sequencing was done on a sample of blood. The origin of this receptor is a female donor with papillary thyroid cancer or a benign thyroid nodule (not recorded which). Some clones in this sample may be carry-over from other donors' samples. CDR3 region: CASSPLEGQPQHF. The nucleotides are TGTGCCAGCTCACCCCTCGAGGGACAGCCCCAGCATTTT.